The TCR beta chain described here comes from a study of early T cells in non-severe SARS-CoV-2 infection. Study in general: Sequencing was performed on bulk RNA from unsorted whole blood, leaving chains unpaired. Study-wide results and limits: Missing private and CD4 specificities, VDJdb matching favored anti-spike CD8 responses.

Many counts were recorded for this clonotype. The antigen is not known. This CDR3 region has 14 residues. Germline V CDR1 and CDR2: LNHDA, SQIVND (reference sequence). With V trimmed by 0 bases and J by 6 bases, 5 bases remained unmatched. TCRdb re-analysed the 5' RACE reads in MiXCR, keeping a single row per CDR3 protein. This sample yields about 83,000 distinct CDR3 sequences, of which around 9.3% are seen a single time; around 8% belongs to the top ten. This chain joins TRBV19 and TRBJ2-7; 7 positions agree with TRBD2. This clonotype was obtained from an adult who was a healthcare worker with PCR-confirmed SARS-CoV-2 infection or an uninfected control (not recorded which). The sample was whole blood, taken at baseline. The CDR3 DNA is TGTGCCAGTAGTATAGATCCGAGCGGGGCCGAGCAGTACTTC. Protein sequence: CASSIDPSGAEQYF. The full variable domain, its missing parts supplied by reference TRBV19 and TRBJ2-7, is DGGITQSPKYLFRKEGQNVTLSCEQNLNHDAMYWYRQDPGQGLRLIYYSQIVNDFQKGDIAEGYSVSREKKESFPLTVTSAQKNPTAFYLCASSIDPSGAEQYFGPGTRLTVT.